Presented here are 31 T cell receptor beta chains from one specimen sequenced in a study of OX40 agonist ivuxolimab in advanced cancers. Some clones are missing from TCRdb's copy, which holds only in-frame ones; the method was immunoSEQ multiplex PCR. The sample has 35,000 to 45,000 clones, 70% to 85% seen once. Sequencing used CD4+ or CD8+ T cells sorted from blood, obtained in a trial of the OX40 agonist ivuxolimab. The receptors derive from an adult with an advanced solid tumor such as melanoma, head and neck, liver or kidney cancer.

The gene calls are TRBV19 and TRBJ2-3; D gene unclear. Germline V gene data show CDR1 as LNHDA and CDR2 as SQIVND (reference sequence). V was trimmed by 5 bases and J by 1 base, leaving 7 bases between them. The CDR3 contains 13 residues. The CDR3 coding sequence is TGTGCCAGTAGTGACGGACGCACAGATACGCAGTATTTT. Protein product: CASSDGRTDTQYF. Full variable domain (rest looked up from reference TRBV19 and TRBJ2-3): DGGITQSPKYLFRKEGQNVTLSCEQNLNHDAMYWYRQDPGQGLRLIYYSQIVNDFQKGDIAEGYSVSREKKESFPLTVTSAQKNPTAFYLCASSDGRTDTQYFGPGTRLTVL.

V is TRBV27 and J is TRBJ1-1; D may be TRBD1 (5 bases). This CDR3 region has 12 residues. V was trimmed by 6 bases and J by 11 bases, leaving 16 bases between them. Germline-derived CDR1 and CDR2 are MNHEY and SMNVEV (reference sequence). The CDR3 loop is CASSPYTGSAFF. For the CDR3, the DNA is TGTGCCAGCAGCCCCTACACAGGTTCCGCTTTCTTT.

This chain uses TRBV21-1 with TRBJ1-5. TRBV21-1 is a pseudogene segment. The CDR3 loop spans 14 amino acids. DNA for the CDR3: TGTGCCAGCAGCAAAGTAGGGGACCAGCAGCCCCAGCATTTT. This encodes CASSKVGDQQPQHF.

CDR3: CASSDTGHFSRNTEAFF. The CDR3 DNA reads as TGTGCCAGCAGTGATACAGGACACTTCTCGAGGAACACTGAAGCTTTCTTT. V and J are TRBV6-1 and TRBJ1-1, with TRBD1 as a possible D gene (5 bases). CDR1 MNHNS and CDR2 SASEGT come from the germline V gene. Trimming shortened V by 3 bases and J by 1 base, and 18 bases separated the two germline ends. The CDR3 totals 17 residues.

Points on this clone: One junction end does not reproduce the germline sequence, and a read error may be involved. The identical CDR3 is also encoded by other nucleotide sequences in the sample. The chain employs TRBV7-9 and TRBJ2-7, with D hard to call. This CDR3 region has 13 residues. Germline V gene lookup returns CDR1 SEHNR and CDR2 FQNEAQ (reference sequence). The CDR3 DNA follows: TGTGCCAGCAGCTTAGGGGGTGTGGACGAGCAGTACTTT. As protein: CASSLGGVDEQYF.

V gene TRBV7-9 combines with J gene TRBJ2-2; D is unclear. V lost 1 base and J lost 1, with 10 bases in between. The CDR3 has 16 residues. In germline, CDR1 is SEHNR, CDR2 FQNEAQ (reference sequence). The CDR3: CASSLGHLQNTGELFF. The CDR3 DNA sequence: TGTGCCAGCAGCTTAGGGCACCTCCAGAACACCGGGGAGCTGTTTTTT.

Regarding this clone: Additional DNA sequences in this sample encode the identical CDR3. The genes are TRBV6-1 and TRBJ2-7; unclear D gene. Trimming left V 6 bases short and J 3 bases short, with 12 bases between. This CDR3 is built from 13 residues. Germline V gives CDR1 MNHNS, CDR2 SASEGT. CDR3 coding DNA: TGTGCCAGCAGCGCCCCCGGAAGCTACGAGCAGTACTTC. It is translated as CASSAPGSYEQYF.

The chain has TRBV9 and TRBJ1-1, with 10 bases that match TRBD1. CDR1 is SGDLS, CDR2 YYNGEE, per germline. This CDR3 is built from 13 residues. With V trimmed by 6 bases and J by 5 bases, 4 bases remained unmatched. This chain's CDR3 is CASTRTGGTEAFF. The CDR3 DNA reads TGTGCCAGCACGCGGACAGGGGGGACTGAAGCTTTCTTT. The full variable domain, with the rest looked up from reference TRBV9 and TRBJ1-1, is DSGVTQTPKHLITATGQRVTLRCSPRSGDLSVYWYQQSLDQGLQFLIQYYNGEERAKGNILERFSAQQFPDLHSELNLSSLELGDSALYFCASTRTGGTEAFFGQGTRLTVV.

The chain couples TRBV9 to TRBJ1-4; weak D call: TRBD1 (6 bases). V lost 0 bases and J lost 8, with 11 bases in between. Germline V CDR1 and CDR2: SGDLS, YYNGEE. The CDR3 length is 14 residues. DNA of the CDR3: TGTGCCAGCAGCGTAGTTGGGGGCTCGGAAAAACTGTTTTTT. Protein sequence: CASSVVGGSEKLFF.

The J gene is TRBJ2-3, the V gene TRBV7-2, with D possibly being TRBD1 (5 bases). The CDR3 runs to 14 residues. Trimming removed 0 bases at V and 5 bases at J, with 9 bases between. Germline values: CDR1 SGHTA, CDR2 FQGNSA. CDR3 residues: CASSLALRGDTQYF. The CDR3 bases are TGTGCCAGCAGCTTAGCACTTAGGGGAGATACGCAGTATTTT.

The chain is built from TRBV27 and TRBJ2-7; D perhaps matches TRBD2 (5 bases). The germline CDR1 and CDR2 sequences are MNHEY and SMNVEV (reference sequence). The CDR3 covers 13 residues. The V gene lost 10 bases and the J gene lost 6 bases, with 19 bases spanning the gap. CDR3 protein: CAIRTPGKGEQYF. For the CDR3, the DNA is TGTGCCATCCGAACTCCGGGGAAGGGCGAGCAGTACTTC.

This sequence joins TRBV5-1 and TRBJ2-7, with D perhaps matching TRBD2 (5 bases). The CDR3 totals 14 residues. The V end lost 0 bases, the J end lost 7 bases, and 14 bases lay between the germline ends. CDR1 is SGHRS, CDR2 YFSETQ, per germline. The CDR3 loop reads CASSLGLSPGEQYF. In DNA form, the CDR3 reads TGCGCCAGCAGCTTGGGACTATCCCCGGGGGAGCAGTACTTC.

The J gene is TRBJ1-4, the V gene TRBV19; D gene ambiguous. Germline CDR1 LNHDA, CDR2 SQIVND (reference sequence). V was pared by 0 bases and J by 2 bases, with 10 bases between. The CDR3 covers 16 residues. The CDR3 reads CASSIDHTSTNEKLFF. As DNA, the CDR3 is TGTGCCAGTAGTATAGATCATACAAGTACTAATGAAAAACTGTTTTTT.

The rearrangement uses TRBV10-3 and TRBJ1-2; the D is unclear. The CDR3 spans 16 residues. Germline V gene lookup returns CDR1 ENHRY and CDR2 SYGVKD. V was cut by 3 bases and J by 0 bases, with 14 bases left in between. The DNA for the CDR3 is TGTGCCATCAGTGATGACCCCACCCTTGCTAACTATGGCTACACCTTC. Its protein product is CAISDDPTLANYGYTF.

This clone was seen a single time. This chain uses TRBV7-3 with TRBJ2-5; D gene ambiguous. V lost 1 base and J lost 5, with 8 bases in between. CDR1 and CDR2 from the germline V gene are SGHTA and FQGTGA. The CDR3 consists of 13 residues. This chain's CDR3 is CASSLNAVETQYF. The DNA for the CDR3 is TGTGCCAGCAGCTTAAATGCAGTGGAGACCCAGTACTTC.

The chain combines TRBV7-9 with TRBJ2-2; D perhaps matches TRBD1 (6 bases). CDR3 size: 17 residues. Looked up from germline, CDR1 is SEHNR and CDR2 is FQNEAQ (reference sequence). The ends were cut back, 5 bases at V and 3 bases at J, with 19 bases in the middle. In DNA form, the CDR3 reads TGTGCCAGCAGCGCAGGGGTTTATCCGCGAGACACCGGGGAGCTGTTTTTT. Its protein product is CASSAGVYPRDTGELFF.

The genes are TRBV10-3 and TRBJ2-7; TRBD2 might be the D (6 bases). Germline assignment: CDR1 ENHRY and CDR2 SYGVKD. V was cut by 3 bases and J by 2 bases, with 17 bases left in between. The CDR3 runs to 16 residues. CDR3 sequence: CAISEGLAGQPYEQYF. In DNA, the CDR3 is TGTGCCATCAGTGAAGGGCTGGCGGGGCAACCCTACGAGCAGTACTTC.

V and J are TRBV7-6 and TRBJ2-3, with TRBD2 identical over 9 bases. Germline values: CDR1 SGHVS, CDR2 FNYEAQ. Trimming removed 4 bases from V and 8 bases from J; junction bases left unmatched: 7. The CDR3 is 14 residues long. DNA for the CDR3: TGTGCCAGCAGCTCACCCCTACTAGCGGGTACGCAGTATTTT. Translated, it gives CASSSPLLAGTQYF.

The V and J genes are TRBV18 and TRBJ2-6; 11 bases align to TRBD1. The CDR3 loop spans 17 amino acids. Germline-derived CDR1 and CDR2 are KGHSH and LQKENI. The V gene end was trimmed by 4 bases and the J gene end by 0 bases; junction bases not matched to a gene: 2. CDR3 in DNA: TGTGCCAGCTCACACGGACAGGGGGCCTCTGGGGCCAACGTCCTGACTTTC. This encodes CASSHGQGASGANVLTF.

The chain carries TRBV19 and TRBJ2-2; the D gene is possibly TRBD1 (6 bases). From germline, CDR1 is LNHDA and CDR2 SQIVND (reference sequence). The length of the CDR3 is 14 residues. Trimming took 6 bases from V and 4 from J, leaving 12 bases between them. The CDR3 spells CASSTGLITGELFF. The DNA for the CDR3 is TGTGCCAGTAGCACAGGGTTGATCACCGGGGAGCTGTTTTTT.

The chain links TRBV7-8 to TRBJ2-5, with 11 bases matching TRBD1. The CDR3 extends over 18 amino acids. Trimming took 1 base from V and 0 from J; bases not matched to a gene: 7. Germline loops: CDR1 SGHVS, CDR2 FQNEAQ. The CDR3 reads CASSLDWGDRGYQETQYF. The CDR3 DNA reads TGTGCCAGCAGCTTAGATTGGGGGGACAGGGGGTACCAAGAGACCCAGTACTTC.

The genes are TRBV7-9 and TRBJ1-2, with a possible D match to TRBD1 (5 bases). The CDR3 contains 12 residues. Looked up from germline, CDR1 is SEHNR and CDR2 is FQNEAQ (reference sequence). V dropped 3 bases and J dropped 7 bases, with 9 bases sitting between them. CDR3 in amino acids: CASSLGRGGYTF. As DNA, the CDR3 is TGTGCCAGCAGCTTGGGACGGGGTGGCTACACCTTC.

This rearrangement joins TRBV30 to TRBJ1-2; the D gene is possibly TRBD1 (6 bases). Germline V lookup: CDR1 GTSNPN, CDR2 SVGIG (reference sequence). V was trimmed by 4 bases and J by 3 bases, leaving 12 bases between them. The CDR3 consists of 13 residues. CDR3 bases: TGTGCCTGGACAGGGGATCAGGACTATGGCTACACCTTC. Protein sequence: CAWTGDQDYGYTF.

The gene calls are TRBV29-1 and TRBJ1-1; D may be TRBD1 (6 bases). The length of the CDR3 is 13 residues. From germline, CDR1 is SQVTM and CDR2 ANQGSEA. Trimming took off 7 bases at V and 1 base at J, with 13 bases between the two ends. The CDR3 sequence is CSGGGAGNTEAFF. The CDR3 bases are TGCAGCGGAGGGGGAGCGGGGAACACTGAAGCTTTCTTT.

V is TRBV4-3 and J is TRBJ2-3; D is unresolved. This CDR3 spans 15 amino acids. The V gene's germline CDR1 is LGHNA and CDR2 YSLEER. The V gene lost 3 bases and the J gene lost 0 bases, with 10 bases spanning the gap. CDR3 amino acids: CASSQLGYSTDTQYF. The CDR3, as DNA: TGCGCCAGCAGCCAGCTAGGGTACAGCACAGATACGCAGTATTTT.

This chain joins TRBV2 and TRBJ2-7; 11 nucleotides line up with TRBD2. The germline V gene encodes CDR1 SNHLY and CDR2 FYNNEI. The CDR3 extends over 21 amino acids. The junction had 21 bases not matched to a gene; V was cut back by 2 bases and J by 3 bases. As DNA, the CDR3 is TGTGCCAGCAGTGAATCCCCCGGACAGGGTGATAGCGGGAGGGCTCACTACGAGCAGTACTTC. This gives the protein CASSESPGQGDSGRAHYEQYF. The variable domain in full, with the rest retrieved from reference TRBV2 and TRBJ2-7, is EPEVTQTPSHQVTQMGQEVILRCVPISNHLYFYWYRQILGQKVEFLVSFYNNEISEKSEIFDDQFSVERPDGSNFTLKIRSTKLEDSAMYFCASSESPGQGDSGRAHYEQYFGPGTRLTVT.

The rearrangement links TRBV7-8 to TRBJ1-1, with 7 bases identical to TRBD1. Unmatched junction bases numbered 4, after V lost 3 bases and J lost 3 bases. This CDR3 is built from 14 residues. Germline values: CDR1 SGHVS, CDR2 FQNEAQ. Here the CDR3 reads CASSFGQADTEAFF. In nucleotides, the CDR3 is TGTGCCAGCAGCTTCGGACAGGCGGACACTGAAGCTTTCTTT.

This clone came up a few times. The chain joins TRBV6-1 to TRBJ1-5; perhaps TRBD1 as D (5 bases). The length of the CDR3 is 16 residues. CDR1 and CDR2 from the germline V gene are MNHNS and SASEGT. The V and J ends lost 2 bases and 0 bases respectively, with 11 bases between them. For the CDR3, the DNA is TGTGCCAGCAGTGAAACCCAGGGATATAGCAATCAGCCCCAGCATTTT. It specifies CASSETQGYSNQPQHF.

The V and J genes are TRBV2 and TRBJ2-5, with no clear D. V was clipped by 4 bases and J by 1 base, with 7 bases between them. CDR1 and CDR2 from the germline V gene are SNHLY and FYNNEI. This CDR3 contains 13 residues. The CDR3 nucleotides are TGTGCCAGCAGTGTCCACAGCCAAGAGACCCAGTACTTC. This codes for CASSVHSQETQYF.

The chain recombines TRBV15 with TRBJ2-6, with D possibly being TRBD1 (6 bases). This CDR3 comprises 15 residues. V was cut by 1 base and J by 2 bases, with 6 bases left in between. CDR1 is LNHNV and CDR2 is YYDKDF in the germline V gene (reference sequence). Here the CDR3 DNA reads TGTGCCACCAGCAGAGGGGGGCCTGGGGCCAACGTCCTGACTTTC. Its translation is CATSRGGPGANVLTF.

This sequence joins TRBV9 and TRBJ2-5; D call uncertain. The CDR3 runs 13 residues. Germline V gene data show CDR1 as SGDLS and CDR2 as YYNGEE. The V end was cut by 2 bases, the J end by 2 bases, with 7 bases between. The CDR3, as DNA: TGTGCCAGCAGCGTGACGGATCAAGAGACCCAGTACTTC. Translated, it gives CASSVTDQETQYF.